What follows describes a single TCR beta chain. What it binds is not known. This entry is derived from a study of T cell responses to AZD1222 COVID-19 vaccine. This CDR3 is built from 14 residues. Trimming took 5 bases from V and 6 from J; bases not matched to a gene: 4. The germline CDR1 and CDR2 sequences are SEHNR and FQNEAQ (reference sequence). This table comes from immunoSEQ multiplex PCR, and its TCRdb copy is limited to in-frame clones, with some not included. The repertoire holds fewer than 130,000 clones, around 81% seen once, with about 4.6% in the top ten. Study results and limitations: Donors, mostly white British, included more females; clonal diversity was possibly underestimated. Repertoire sampling was restricted to post-peak T cell response timepoints.

The V call is TRBV7-9, the J call TRBJ2-2, with 9 bases aligning to TRBD1. The sequence was obtained from an adult in good health. This material consisted of peripheral blood, taken on day 0 of AZD1222 vaccination. DNA for the CDR3: TGTGCCAGCAGCCGGGACAGGGTGGCCGGGGAGCTGTTTTTT. Protein product: CASSRDRVAGELFF.